This T cell receptor beta chain was documented in a study of cytomegalovirus exposure and HLA in healthy donors. The study ran its PCR with 60 Vbeta and 13 Jbeta primers. The method was immunoSEQ multiplex PCR; TCRdb's version includes in-frame clones alone and lacks a portion of them. Of some 97,000 clones listed, 79% are singletons. Study-level points and caveats: For presence/absence analyses, sequencing depth was assumed to be roughly uniform across donors. Among the most significant clusters, several appeared linked to common viral pathogens in a later analysis. Productive rates of about 87% or about 30% were seen for most TCR beta V segments in an earlier analysis.

With 3 bases clipped from V and 5 bases from J, the junction kept 8 bases outside the gene matches. CDR1 is SGHNT, CDR2 YYREEE, per germline (reference sequence). This CDR3 is 15 amino acids long. Comment on this clone: Its target is not known.

Source material: PBMCs. This TCR came from a female donor in good health and CMV-seropositive. This chain links TRBV5-4 with TRBJ1-1; 9 bases are shared with TRBD1. CDR3 coding DNA: TGTGCCAGCAGCTCATCCCGAGGGACAGGGACTGAAGCTTTCTTT. This encodes CASSSSRGTGTEAFF.